This T cell receptor beta chain emerged from a study of neoadjuvant anti-PD-1 for oral cavity cancer. The wider study: Before surgery, most patients got three to four biweekly 3 mg/kg nivolumab doses. Patients without progression received a fourth nivolumab dose around day 43, then surgical resection on days 50-56. Findings of the study overall: After neoadjuvant nivolumab, PBMC T cell clonality was significantly higher in non-responders than responders.

Blood libraries mostly used 450 to 550 ng genomic DNA, six replicates each. Repertoires were generated with immunoSEQ multiplex PCR, while TCRdb's copy carries only in-frame clones and drops some. The repertoire has 75,000 to 100,000 clones, under 90% of them found once; the top ten carry approximately 3.4%. Concerning this clone itself: As yet, its antigen is unknown.

V lost 6 bases to trimming and J lost 1 base; unmatched junction nucleotides: 1. The germline V gene encodes CDR1 MRHNA and CDR2 SNTAGT. CDR3 length equals 13 residues. The chain recombines TRBV6-4 with TRBJ1-1; 8 bases fit TRBD1. The source of this sequence is a person aged 35-80 years with oral cavity squamous cell carcinoma. The sequencing here drew on PBMCs, taken before nivolumab (anti-PD-1) treatment. CDR3 loop: CASSRGQNTEAFF. CDR3 nucleotide sequence: TGTGCCAGCAGCAGGGGGCAGAACACTGAAGCTTTCTTT.